Below are 15 T cell receptor beta chains sequenced from a single sample in a study of blood T cell repertoires in COVID-19. Generated by immunoSEQ multiplex PCR, the TCRdb table keeps only in-frame clones and is missing some. The sample has about 40,000 clones; roughly 80% are singletons. Input material: peripheral blood. The receptors here all came from a woman aged 55-70 years with acute or convalescent COVID-19.

The gene calls are TRBV6-1 and TRBJ2-2, with a possible D match to TRBD2 (6 bases). In germline, CDR1 is MNHNS, CDR2 SASEGT. The CDR3 extends over 15 amino acids. V was pared by 0 bases and J by 6 bases, with 11 bases between. CDR3 residues: CASSEAWGGAGELFF. As DNA, the CDR3 is TGTGCCAGCAGTGAAGCCTGGGGAGGCGCCGGGGAGCTGTTTTTT.

The V and J genes are TRBV7-2 and TRBJ1-5, with 11 bases aligning to TRBD1. V was clipped by 5 bases and J by 5 bases; unmatched bases: 5. The germline CDR1 and CDR2 sequences are SGHTA and FQGNSA. The CDR3 is made up of 15 amino acids. CDR3 nucleotide sequence: TGTGCCAGCAGCGAAAGGGGACAGGGGGATCAGCCCCAGCATTTT. Amino acid sequence: CASSERGQGDQPQHF.

The chain joins TRBV19 to TRBJ2-2, with D maybe TRBD1 (5 bases). The CDR3 is 13 amino acids. V lost 10 bases to trimming and J lost 2 bases, with 11 bases between them. Germline V gene data show CDR1 as LNHDA and CDR2 as SQIVND (reference sequence). In DNA, the CDR3 is TGTGCCACCCTGGACACAAACACCGGGGAGCTGTTTTTT. This translates into CATLDTNTGELFF.

This clone was observed a single time. V usage is TRBV29-1 and J usage is TRBJ1-2; TRBD1 matches 7 bases. V shed 3 bases, J shed 0 bases, and the junction held 10 bases outside the gene matches. This CDR3 is 16 amino acids long. Germline-derived CDR1 and CDR2 are SQVTM and ANQGSEA. CDR3 region: CSVESQGQNPNYGYTF. The CDR3 DNA is TGCAGCGTTGAGTCACAGGGGCAGAATCCTAACTATGGCTACACCTTC. The full variable domain, rest sourced from reference TRBV29-1 and TRBJ1-2, is SAVISQKPSRDICQRGTSLTIQCQVDSQVTMMFWYRQQPGQSLTLIATANQGSEATYESGFVIDKFPISRPNLTFSTLTVSNMSPEDSSIYLCSVESQGQNPNYGYTFGSGTRLTVV.

The rearrangement links TRBV24-1 to TRBJ2-7; a possible D gene is TRBD2 (6 bases). In germline, CDR1 is KGHDR, CDR2 SFDVKD. The CDR3 is made up of 11 amino acids. V was trimmed by 9 bases and J by 5 bases, leaving 10 bases between them. The CDR3 loop reads CATGRGDEQYF. CDR3 nucleotide sequence: TGTGCCACCGGTCGCGGGGACGAGCAGTACTTC.

This chain links TRBV6-5 with TRBJ1-5; 9 bases match TRBD1. CDR3 size: 14 residues. With V trimmed by 7 bases and J by 4 bases, 5 bases remained unmatched. Germline V gene sequence: CDR1 MNHEY, CDR2 SVGAGI. The CDR3 DNA reads TGTGCCAGCATGGGACAGGGCCCGAATCAGCCCCAGCATTTT. This sequence encodes CASMGQGPNQPQHF.

The chain uses TRBV5-1 and TRBJ1-2, with 12 bases matching TRBD1. Trimming removed 4 bases from V and 7 bases from J; junction bases left unmatched: 8. Per germline, CDR1 SGHRS and CDR2 YFSETQ. This CDR3 has 15 residues. CDR3 DNA: TGCGCCAGCAGCACCCGTCCGGGACAGGGGGCTGGCTACACCTTC. The encoded protein is CASSTRPGQGAGYTF.

The chain combines TRBV13 with TRBJ2-1; weak D call: TRBD2 (6 bases). From germline, CDR1 is PRHDT and CDR2 FYEKMQ (reference sequence). Trimming pared 4 bases from V and 9 bases from J, leaving 7 bases between. The CDR3 length is 11 residues. CDR3 sequence (DNA): TGTGCCAGCAGCTGGAGGGGTGAGCAGTTCTTC. As protein: CASSWRGEQFF.

The chain joins TRBV5-1 to TRBJ2-2, with D possibly being TRBD1 (6 bases). With 7 bases removed from V and 3 bases from J, the gap between germline ends came to 13 bases. The CDR3 sequence is 14 residues long. Per the germline V gene, CDR1 is SGHRS and CDR2 is YFSETQ. Written as DNA, the CDR3 is TGCGCCAGCCACAGGGATCGGGACACCGGGGAGCTGTTTTTT. Translating gives CASHRDRDTGELFF.

There are a few counts of this clone. The chain joins TRBV9 to TRBJ1-3; D unclear. V was clipped by 0 bases and J by 4 bases, with 14 bases between them. Germline loops: CDR1 SGDLS, CDR2 YYNGEE. The CDR3 has 16 amino acids. In DNA form, the CDR3 reads TGTGCCAGCAGCGTAGAAGGCCAAGCGGGGGGAAACACCATATATTTT. It encodes CASSVEGQAGGNTIYF.

The genes are TRBV19 and TRBJ2-1; 7 nucleotides match TRBD2. This CDR3 is built from 16 residues. Germline CDR1 and CDR2: LNHDA and SQIVND (reference sequence). V dropped 6 bases and J dropped 9; count of bases not matched to a gene: 17. The CDR3 region is CASSPGRGGSVGEQFF. In nucleotides, the CDR3 is TGTGCCAGTAGCCCGGGGCGGGGCGGGAGTGTAGGTGAGCAGTTCTTC. Full variable domain (rest looked up from reference TRBV19 and TRBJ2-1): DGGITQSPKYLFRKEGQNVTLSCEQNLNHDAMYWYRQDPGQGLRLIYYSQIVNDFQKGDIAEGYSVSREKKESFPLTVTSAQKNPTAFYLCASSPGRGGSVGEQFFGPGTRLTVL.

The chain joins TRBV6-5 to TRBJ1-2; D possibly corresponds to TRBD1 (6 bases). The CDR3 runs to 15 residues. Germline V gene lookup returns CDR1 MNHEY and CDR2 SVGAGI. The CDR3 loop reads CATKKGENKDYGYTF. For the CDR3, the DNA is TGTGCTACAAAGAAGGGGGAGAACAAAGACTATGGCTACACCTTC.

V is TRBV6-6 and J is TRBJ1-2, with D perhaps TRBD1 (5 bases). The germline CDR1 and CDR2 sequences are MNHNY and SVGAGI (reference sequence). The CDR3 has 13 amino acids. V was shortened by 0 bases and J by 6 bases, with 8 bases between the two germline ends. The CDR3 DNA is TGTGCCAGCAGTTACTCGGAGACAGATGGCTACACCTTC. It yields the protein CASSYSETDGYTF.

The chain combines TRBV5-1 with TRBJ1-6, with 9 bases matching TRBD1. The V gene's germline CDR1 is SGHRS and CDR2 YFSETQ. Unmatched junction bases numbered 1, after V lost 0 bases and J lost 3 bases. The CDR3 has 16 residues. CDR3 sequence (DNA): TGCGCCAGCAGCTTGGGGACAGGGGACTATAATTCACCCCTCCACTTT. This translates into CASSLGTGDYNSPLHF.

The rearrangement joins TRBV28 to TRBJ1-1; tentatively, D is TRBD1 (5 bases). Germline loops: CDR1 MDHEN, CDR2 SYDVKM. The CDR3 has 17 residues. Trimming stripped 1 base from V and 4 bases from J, with 19 bases between. CDR3 in DNA: TGTGCCAGCAGTTTATCAGGGACTCTCGGTCGTCTCACTGAAGCTTTCTTT. This translates into CASSLSGTLGRLTEAFF.